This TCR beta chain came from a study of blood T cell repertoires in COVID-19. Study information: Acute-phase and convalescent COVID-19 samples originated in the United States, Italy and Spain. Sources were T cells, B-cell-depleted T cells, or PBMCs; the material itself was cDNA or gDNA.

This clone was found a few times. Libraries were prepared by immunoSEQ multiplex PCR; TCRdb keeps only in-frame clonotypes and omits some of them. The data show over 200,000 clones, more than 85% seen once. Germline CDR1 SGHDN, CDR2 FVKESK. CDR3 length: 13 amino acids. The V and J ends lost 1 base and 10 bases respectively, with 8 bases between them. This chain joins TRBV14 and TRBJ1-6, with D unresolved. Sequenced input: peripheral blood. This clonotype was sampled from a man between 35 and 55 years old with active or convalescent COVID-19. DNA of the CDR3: TGTGCCAGCAGCCAAGCACAGTCGTCACCCCTCCACTTT. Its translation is CASSQAQSSPLHF.